The rows below give T cell receptor beta chains drawn from one sample of a study of T-cell reconstitution after alpha-beta-depleted transplantation in children. TCRdb reanalysed the PCR reads using MiXCR and keeps one entry per CDR3 protein. In the table there are 600,000 or so distinct CDR3 sequences, roughly 24% of which are singletons. The specimen comprised PBMCs, mostly from graft donor cells, sampled 360 days after TCRalphabeta/CD19-depleted stem cell transplant. All receptors come from a boy under two years old who had a stem cell transplant for acute myeloid leukemia, so the T cells may come from the graft donor. Both conserved end residues are part of each CDR3. The order of the fields is V gene, CDR3 length, J gene, CDR3 protein.

>TRBV19|14|TRBJ1-5
CASSATGGNQPQHF
>TRBV12-3/TRBV12-4|14|TRBJ1-1
CASSFAELNTEAFF
>TRBV20-1|13|TRBJ2-1
CSAGSFGGGEQFF
>TRBV20-1|14|TRBJ1-1
CSASDTFPNTEAFF
>TRBV12-3/TRBV12-4|13|TRBJ2-5
CASSPGQQESQYF
>TRBV5-8|12|TRBJ2-5
CASSYRTETQYF
>TRBV21-1|17|TRBJ2-1
CASSFPSERAQRNEQFF
>TRBV27|14|TRBJ2-1
CASSLVHRANEQFF
>TRBV25-1|14|TRBJ2-7
CASSEGAGIYEQYF
>TRBV27|13|TRBJ1-2
CPQGSQGNYGYTF
>TRBV6-6|12|TRBJ2-5
CASSYGKETQYF
>TRBV7-3|16|TRBJ2-1
CASSLVRAGGLGEQFF
>TRBV4-3|17|TRBJ2-6
CASSQRTQGSGANVLTF
>TRBV12-3/TRBV12-4|14|TRBJ2-5
CASTLWTGDGTQYF
>TRBV10-3|14|TRBJ2-3
CAISEGGSTDTQYF
>TRBV3-1|18|TRBJ1-2
CASSRGEPSLLGFYGYTF
>TRBV12-3/TRBV12-4|14|TRBJ2-5
CASSVNSFLETQYF
>TRBV20-1|14|TRBJ2-7
CSAFPGLNSYEQYF
>TRBV12-3/TRBV12-4|14|TRBJ1-6
CASGPDSMGSPLHF
>TRBV11-2|15|TRBJ2-5
CASSRRTSLGETQYF